The rows below give T cell receptor beta chains drawn from one sample of a study of blood T cell repertoires in COVID-19. The method was immunoSEQ multiplex PCR; TCRdb's version includes in-frame clones alone and lacks a portion of them. Among 55,000 to 65,000 clones listed, about 91% were seen once. The specimen was peripheral blood. Receptors were obtained from a woman aged 55-70 years with COVID-19, enrolled during active disease. The CDR3 runs from the conserved cysteine through the conserved F or W. Each record gives: V gene, clone size, J gene, CDR3 length, D gene, CDR3 DNA, CDR3 protein. D genes are given only for firm matches. Expanded clones get a size class; other rows say once, few or many, or leave the size out.

TRBV6-6	.	TRBJ2-1	13	.	TGTGCCAGCAGTTTAGCCCCCTACAATGAGCAGTTCTTC	CASSLAPYNEQFF
TRBV27	.	TRBJ1-1	14	.	TGTGCCAGCAGTACCTGGGGCGTTTACACTGAAGCTTTCTTT	CASSTWGVYTEAFF
TRBV7-9	.	TRBJ1-4	12	.	TGTGCCAGCAGCTATCAGGGGGAAAAACTGTTTTTT	CASSYQGEKLFF
TRBV7-2	once	TRBJ1-1	14	.	TGTGCCAGCAGCTTCTGGGGCATGAACACTGAAGCTTTCTTT	CASSFWGMNTEAFF
TRBV28	.	TRBJ1-5	15	TRBD1	TGTGCCAGCAGTTTTTTTGCAGGGGGCGGTCAGCCCCAGCATTTT	CASSFFAGGGQPQHF
TRBV15	.	TRBJ2-5	14	TRBD1	TGTGCCACCAGCGGTGGACAGGGGGGAGAGACCCAGTACTTC	CATSGGQGGETQYF
TRBV2	.	TRBJ2-2	16	TRBD1	TGTGCCAGCCGCCCCCCGACAGGGAGCAGGACCGGGGAGCTGTTTTTT	CASRPPTGSRTGELFF
TRBV4-2	.	TRBJ2-7	15	TRBD1	TGTGCCAGCAGCCAAGATGGACAGGCCCCCTACGAGCAGTACTTC	CASSQDGQAPYEQYF
TRBV29-1	.	TRBJ2-1	15	TRBD1	TGCAGCGTTGAAGGAGAGCAGGGGGCGTACAATGAGCAGTTCTTC	CSVEGEQGAYNEQFF
TRBV7-9	.	TRBJ1-4	16	.	TGTGCCGGTTCGCGGGGACCTCGAGGGGCGAATGAAAAACTGTTTTTT	CAGSRGPRGANEKLFF
TRBV27	.	TRBJ2-7	14	.	TGTGCCAGCAGTTCGGACAGAGTAGGCCTCGAGCAGTACTTC	CASSSDRVGLEQYF
TRBV4-1	few	TRBJ2-5	13	TRBD2	TGCGCCAGCAGCCAAGAAGGGCGGGAGGACCAGTACTTC	CASSQEGREDQYF
TRBV12-5	.	TRBJ1-3	15	.	TGTGCTAGTGGTTTGACCCGGACAGCTGGAAACACCATATATTTT	CASGLTRTAGNTIYF
TRBV30	.	TRBJ1-4	15	.	TGTGCCTGGAGTCCCAGGGGTCGGGTGGATGAAAAACTGTTTTTT	CAWSPRGRVDEKLFF
TRBV27	.	TRBJ2-3	16	TRBD2	TGTGCCAGCAGTTTTTTGACTAGCGGGAGTACAGATACGCAGTATTTT	CASSFLTSGSTDTQYF
TRBV6-2/TRBV6-3	.	TRBJ2-7	14	TRBD1	TGTGCCAGCAGTTACCGGGACAGCTCCTACGAGCAGTACTTC	CASSYRDSSYEQYF
TRBV6-6	.	TRBJ1-3	13	.	TGTGCCAGCAGGAACGGGGGGGGAAACACCATATATTTT	CASRNGGGNTIYF
TRBV7-8	once	TRBJ2-1	17	TRBD1	TGTGCCAGCAGCTCGGGACAGGCCCTCGGGACTTACAATGAGCAGTTCTTC	CASSSGQALGTYNEQFF
TRBV9	.	TRBJ1-3	16	TRBD1	TGTGCCAGCAGCGCGGACAGGGAGAACTCTGGAAACACCATATATTTT	CASSADRENSGNTIYF
TRBV10-3	once	TRBJ1-2	13	.	TGTGCCATCAACGACAGGCCAACGTATGGCTACACCTTC	CAINDRPTYGYTF
TRBV5-1	.	TRBJ2-3	15	.	TGCGCCAGCAGCCGACTTAGCGCGTACACAGATACGCAGTATTTT	CASSRLSAYTDTQYF
TRBV30	.	TRBJ1-4	14	TRBD1	TGTGCCTGGAGTGTTAAGGGGACAGGGGGGAAACTGTTTTTT	CAWSVKGTGGKLFF
TRBV7-9	.	TRBJ2-4	14	.	TGTGCCAGCAAGCTCGAGGGAGCCAAAAACATTCAGTACTTC	CASKLEGAKNIQYF
TRBV19	once	TRBJ2-5	12	.	TGTGCCAGTAGTCCCACGAGGGAGACCCAGTACTTC	CASSPTRETQYF
TRBV19	.	TRBJ2-1	13	TRBD1	TGTGCCACAGCCGGACAGGCGCTAGGTGAGCAGTTCTTC	CATAGQALGEQFF
TRBV9	.	TRBJ1-1	13	.	TGTGCCAGCAGCGTAGGCTCAGATGGTGAAGCTTTCTTT	CASSVGSDGEAFF
TRBV6-1	.	TRBJ1-2	15	.	TGTGCCAGCAGTGAATTAAGGACACCTAACTATGGCTACACCTTC	CASSELRTPNYGYTF
TRBV9	.	TRBJ2-4	15	.	TGTGCCAGCAGCCCAGCACAGGGCTCGACAAACATTCAGTACTTC	CASSPAQGSTNIQYF
TRBV10-3	once	TRBJ2-7	16	TRBD1	TGTGCCATCAGTGAGTCCACGGGCAGGGGGCTGTACGAGCAGTACTTC	CAISESTGRGLYEQYF
TRBV7-2	.	TRBJ2-2	16	TRBD2	TGTGCCAGCAGCTTGCTAGCGGGAGCGAACACCGGGGAGCTGTTTTTT	CASSLLAGANTGELFF
TRBV6-5	.	TRBJ2-6	13	.	TGTGCCAGCACCGAGGCTGGGGCCAACGTCCTGACTTTC	CASTEAGANVLTF
TRBV10-3	.	TRBJ2-5	12	.	TGTGCCATCAGCGATAGTCGAGAGACCCAGTACTTC	CAISDSRETQYF
TRBV7-2	once	TRBJ1-2	15	.	TGTGCCAGCAGCTTCTCCGGGGGGAGGTCCTATGGCTACACCTTC	CASSFSGGRSYGYTF
TRBV20-1	.	TRBJ1-1	14	.	TGCAGTGCTAGTGCGGCGGGGGTGAACACTGAAGCTTTCTTT	CSASAAGVNTEAFF
TRBV6-2/TRBV6-3	.	TRBJ2-1	17	TRBD2	TGTGCCAGCAGTTACCTCCTGCGGGGGAGCTCCTACAATGAGCAGTTCTTC	CASSYLLRGSSYNEQFF
TRBV6-1	.	TRBJ2-7	15	.	TGTGCCAGCAGTGAACCAGGGGGGCCCTCCTACGAGCAGTACTTC	CASSEPGGPSYEQYF
TRBV7-2	.	TRBJ1-2	15	TRBD1	TGTGCCAGCAGCTATAAGGGGGACAGGAACTATGGCTACACCTTC	CASSYKGDRNYGYTF
TRBV5-1	.	TRBJ2-7	17	.	TGCGCCAGCAGCTTGGCCCGTTTAGGGGCGACAGCCTACGAGCAGTACTTC	CASSLARLGATAYEQYF
TRBV2	.	TRBJ1-2	15	TRBD1	TGTGCCAGCAGTCCAAGCCCGCCAGGGGGTTCTGGCTACACCTTC	CASSPSPPGGSGYTF
TRBV6-6	.	TRBJ1-4	13	.	TGTGCCAGCAATCGTAATCGGGGTGAAAAACTGTTTTTT	CASNRNRGEKLFF
TRBV7-2	.	TRBJ1-5	13	.	TGTGCCAGCAGCTCCAACCAGGATCAGCCCCAGCATTTT	CASSSNQDQPQHF
TRBV5-1	.	TRBJ2-2	15	.	TGCGCCAGCAGCTTGGGTAGGGGGAACACCGGGGAGCTGTTTTTT	CASSLGRGNTGELFF
TRBV15	once	TRBJ2-7	15	.	TGTGCCACCAGCAGAGAGGGAGGCTCCCGAGGAGAGCAGTACTTC	CATSREGGSRGEQYF
TRBV29-1	.	TRBJ1-5	17	.	TGCAGCGTTGTTGGTAGGGGGACCATTTATAGCAATCAGCCCCAGCATTTT	CSVVGRGTIYSNQPQHF
TRBV28	.	TRBJ2-4	17	TRBD2	TGTGCCACCTCCCGCGTAGCGGGATTCTTGGCCAAAAACATTCAGTACTTC	CATSRVAGFLAKNIQYF
TRBV7-2	.	TRBJ1-2	15	TRBD1	TGTGCCAGCAGCTTAGGGACAGGGGTTAACTATGGCTACACCTTC	CASSLGTGVNYGYTF